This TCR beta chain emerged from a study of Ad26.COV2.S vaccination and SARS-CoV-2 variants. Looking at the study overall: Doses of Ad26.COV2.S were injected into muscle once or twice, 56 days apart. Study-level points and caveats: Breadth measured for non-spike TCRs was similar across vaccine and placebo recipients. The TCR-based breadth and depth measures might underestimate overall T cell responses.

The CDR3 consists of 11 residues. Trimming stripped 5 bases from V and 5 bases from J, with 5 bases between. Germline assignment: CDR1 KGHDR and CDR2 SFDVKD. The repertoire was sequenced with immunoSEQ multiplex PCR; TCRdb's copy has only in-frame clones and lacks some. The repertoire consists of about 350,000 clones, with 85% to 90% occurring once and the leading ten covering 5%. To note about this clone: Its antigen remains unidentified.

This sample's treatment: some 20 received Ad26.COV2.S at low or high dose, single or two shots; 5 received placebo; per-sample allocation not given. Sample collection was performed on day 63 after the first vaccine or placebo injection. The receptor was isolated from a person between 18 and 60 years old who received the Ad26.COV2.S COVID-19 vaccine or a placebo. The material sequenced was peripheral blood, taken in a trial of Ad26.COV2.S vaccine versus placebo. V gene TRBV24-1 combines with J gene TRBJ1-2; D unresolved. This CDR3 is CATSGGYGYTF. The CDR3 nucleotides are TGTGCCACCAGTGGCGGGTATGGCTACACCTTC.